The rows below give T cell receptor beta chains drawn from one sample of a study of beta chain features in type 1 diabetes. Clones were sequenced by immunoSEQ multiplex PCR, and TCRdb holds only the in-frame ones, with some missing. This table holds hundreds of thousands of clones, around an eighth found once. Sample: naive CD4+ T cells from blood. These TCRs come from a woman aged 35 to 49 in good health. CDR3s include the opening cysteine and the closing phenylalanine or tryptophan. The D gene is left open where the match is weak.

D gene	CDR3 length	V gene	J gene	CDR3 protein
.	16	TRBV28	TRBJ2-7	CASSTPGIPSSYEQYF
.	15	TRBV5-4	TRBJ2-1	CASSSQMSSYNEQFF
TRBD1	15	TRBV7-2	TRBJ2-3	CASSLPQGVGDTQYF
TRBD2	17	TRBV9	TRBJ2-3	CASSGKASGASTDTQYF
.	15	TRBV18	TRBJ1-1	CASSPAAGSNTEAFF
TRBD1	17	TRBV15	TRBJ1-5	CATSRSGDRAGNQPQHF
.	16	TRBV27	TRBJ1-2	CASSLPQGPGDYGYTF
.	13	TRBV5-4	TRBJ1-5	CASSLDQNQPQHF
TRBD1	13	TRBV2	TRBJ1-5	CASSAQGNQPQHF
.	16	TRBV7-2	TRBJ2-2	CASSASGTLNTGELFF
TRBD1	12	TRBV5-1	TRBJ1-2	CASSFTGDGYTF
.	13	TRBV18	TRBJ1-2	CASSPSEEYGYTF
.	14	TRBV12-5	TRBJ1-2	CASGLVPPHGGYTF
.	14	TRBV7-7	TRBJ1-3	CASSPGFSGNTIYF
TRBD1	15	TRBV14	TRBJ2-3	CASSGRDRVVDTQYF
.	12	TRBV6-6	TRBJ2-7	CASREDNYEQYF
.	13	TRBV29-1	TRBJ2-7	CSVRSRRGYEQYF
TRBD2	16	TRBV5-1	TRBJ2-5	CASRLAGGPAGETQYF
TRBD1	16	TRBV5-6	TRBJ2-5	CASSPTFGQGQETQYF
TRBD1	17	TRBV5-4	TRBJ1-6	CASSIGQGSSYNSPLHF
.	11	TRBV19	TRBJ2-7	CATQRYAEQYF
.	13	TRBV9	TRBJ1-2	CASSVAGPGGYTF
.	15	TRBV9	TRBJ2-1	CASSEPRAGDNEQFF